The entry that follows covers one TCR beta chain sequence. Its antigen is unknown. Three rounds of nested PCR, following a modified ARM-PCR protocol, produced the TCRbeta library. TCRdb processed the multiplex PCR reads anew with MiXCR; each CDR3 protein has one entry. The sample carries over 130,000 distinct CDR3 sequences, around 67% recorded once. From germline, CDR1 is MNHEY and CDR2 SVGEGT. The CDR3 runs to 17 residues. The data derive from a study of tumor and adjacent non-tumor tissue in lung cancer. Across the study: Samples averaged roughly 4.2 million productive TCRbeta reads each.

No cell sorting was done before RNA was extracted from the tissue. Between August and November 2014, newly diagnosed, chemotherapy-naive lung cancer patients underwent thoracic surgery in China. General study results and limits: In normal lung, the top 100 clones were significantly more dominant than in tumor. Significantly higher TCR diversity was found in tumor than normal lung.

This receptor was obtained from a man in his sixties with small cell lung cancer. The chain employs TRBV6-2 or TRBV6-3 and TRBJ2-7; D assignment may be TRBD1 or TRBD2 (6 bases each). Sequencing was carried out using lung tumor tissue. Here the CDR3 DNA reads TGTGCCAGAAGTTCACTACCCCAGGGGCGCGGGGATTACAAGCAGTACGTC. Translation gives CARSSLPQGRGDYKQYV.